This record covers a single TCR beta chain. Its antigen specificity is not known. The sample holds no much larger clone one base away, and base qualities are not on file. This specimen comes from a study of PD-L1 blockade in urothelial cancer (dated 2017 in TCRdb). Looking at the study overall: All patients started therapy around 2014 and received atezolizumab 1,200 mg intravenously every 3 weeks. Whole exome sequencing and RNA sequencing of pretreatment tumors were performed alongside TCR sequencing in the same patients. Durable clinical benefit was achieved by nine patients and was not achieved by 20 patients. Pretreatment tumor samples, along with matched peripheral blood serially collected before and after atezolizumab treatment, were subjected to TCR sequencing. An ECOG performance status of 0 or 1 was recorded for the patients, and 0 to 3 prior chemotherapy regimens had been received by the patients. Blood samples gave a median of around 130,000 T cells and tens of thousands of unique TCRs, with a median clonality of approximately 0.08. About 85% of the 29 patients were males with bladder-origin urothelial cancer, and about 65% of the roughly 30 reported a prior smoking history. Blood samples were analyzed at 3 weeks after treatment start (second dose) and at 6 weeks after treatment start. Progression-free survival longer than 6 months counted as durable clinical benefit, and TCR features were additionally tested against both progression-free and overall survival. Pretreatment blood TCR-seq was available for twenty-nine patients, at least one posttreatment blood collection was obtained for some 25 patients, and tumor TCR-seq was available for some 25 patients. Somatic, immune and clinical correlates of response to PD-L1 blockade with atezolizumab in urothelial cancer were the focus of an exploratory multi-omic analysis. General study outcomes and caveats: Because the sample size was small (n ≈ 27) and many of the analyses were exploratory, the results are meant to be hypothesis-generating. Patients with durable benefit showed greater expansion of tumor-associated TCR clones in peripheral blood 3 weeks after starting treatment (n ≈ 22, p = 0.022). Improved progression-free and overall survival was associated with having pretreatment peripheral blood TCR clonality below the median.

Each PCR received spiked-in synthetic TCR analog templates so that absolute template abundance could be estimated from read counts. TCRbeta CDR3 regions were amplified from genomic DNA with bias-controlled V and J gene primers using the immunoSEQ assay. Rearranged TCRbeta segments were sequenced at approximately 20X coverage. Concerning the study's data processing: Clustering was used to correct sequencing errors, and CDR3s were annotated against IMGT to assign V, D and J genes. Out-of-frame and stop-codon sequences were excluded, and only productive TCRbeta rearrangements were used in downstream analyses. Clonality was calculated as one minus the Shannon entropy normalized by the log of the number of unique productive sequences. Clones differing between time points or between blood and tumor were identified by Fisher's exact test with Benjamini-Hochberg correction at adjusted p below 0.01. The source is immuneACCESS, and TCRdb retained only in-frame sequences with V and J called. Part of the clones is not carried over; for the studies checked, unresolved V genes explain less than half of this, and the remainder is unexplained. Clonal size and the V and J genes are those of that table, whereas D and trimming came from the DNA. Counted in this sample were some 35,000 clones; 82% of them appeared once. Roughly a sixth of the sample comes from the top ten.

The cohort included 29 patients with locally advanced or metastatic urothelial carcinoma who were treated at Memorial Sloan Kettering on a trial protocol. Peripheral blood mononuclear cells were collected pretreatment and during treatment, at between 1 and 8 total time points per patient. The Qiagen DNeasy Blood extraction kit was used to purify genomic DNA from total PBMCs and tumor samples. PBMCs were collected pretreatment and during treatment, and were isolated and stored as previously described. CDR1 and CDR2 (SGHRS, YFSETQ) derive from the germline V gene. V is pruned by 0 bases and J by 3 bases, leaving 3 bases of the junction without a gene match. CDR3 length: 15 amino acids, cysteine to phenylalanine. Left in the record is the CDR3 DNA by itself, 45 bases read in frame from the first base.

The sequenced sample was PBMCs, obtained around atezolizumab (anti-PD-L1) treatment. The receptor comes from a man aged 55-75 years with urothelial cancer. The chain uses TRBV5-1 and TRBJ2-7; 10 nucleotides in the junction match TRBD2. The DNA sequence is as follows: TGCGCCAGCAGCTTGGCTAGCGGGGGATACTACGAGCAGTACTTC. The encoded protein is CASSLASGGYYEQYF.